This paragraph covers one T cell receptor beta chain sequence. Its specificity is not known. The data originate from a study of glioma-infiltrating T cells. Study-level findings and limits: Above-expected tissue-blood divergence occurred in all gliomas, most in low-grade ones.

The germline V gene encodes CDR1 SNHLY and CDR2 FYNNEI. J lost 1 base, V lost 7 bases, and 8 bases had no gene match. The CDR3 has 16 amino acids. The iRepertoire nested amplicon-rescue multiplex PCR amplified TCR alpha and beta CDR3s from RNA. TCRdb recomputed calls from the multiplex PCR reads with MiXCR, one row per CDR3 protein. Among 100,000 to 150,000 distinct CDR3 sequences, around 25% were seen once, and the ten largest hold around 28%. Sequencing input: glioma tissue, nonneoplastic brain tissue, or PBMCs (not recorded which). The receptor comes from a human donor with low-grade glioma or glioblastoma, undergoing nonglioma brain surgery, or in good health (not recorded which). The V and J genes are TRBV2 and TRBJ1-3, with 9 bases fitting TRBD1. The CDR3 region has the DNA TGTGCCAGCATCACCGGGACAGGGTTGTCTGGAAACACCATATATTTT. As protein: CASITGTGLSGNTIYF.